This record looks at one TCR beta chain sequence and its context. Its antigen is unidentified. This table comes from immunoSEQ multiplex PCR, and its TCRdb copy is limited to in-frame clones, with some not included. The sample holds 5,500 to 9,000 clones; roughly 89% are singletons and the top ten take less than 1.5%. CDR1 and CDR2 (germline): SGHNT, YYREEE (reference sequence). V was cut by 5 bases and J by 4 bases, with 15 bases left in between. This CDR3 is 14 amino acids long. This sample was included in a study of regulatory and conventional T cells in RAG deficiency. Whole-study findings and limits: Omenn patients showed >80% Treg-Tconv overlap and shorter CDR3 lengths. Compared with controls, unique Treg TCR beta sequences dropped around 100-fold in Omenn syndrome and CID/AS.

The sorted regulatory T cells were CD4+, CD25-high and CD127-low, with genomic DNA sequenced. These data are also associated with another study on regulatory T cells. As reported in that work: The PCR used 52 TRBV and 13 TRBJ primers. Regulatory T cells showed the strongest V-J pair restriction and V/J gene skewing among patient repertoires.

This chain connects TRBV5-4 to TRBJ1-2; D is possibly TRBD1 (5 bases). The source is a human donor in good health. The sequenced sample consisted of CD127- CD25+ CD4+ Tregs sorted from blood. The DNA of the CDR3 is TGTGCCAGCAGTTTAGGGTGGGGCGGCTATGGCTACACCTTC. The encoded protein is CASSLGWGGYGYTF.